The 30 T cell receptor beta chains below come from one sample, sequenced in a study of blood T cell repertoires in COVID-19. The method was immunoSEQ multiplex PCR; TCRdb's version includes in-frame clones alone and lacks a portion of them. The sample consists of some 74,000 clones, about nine tenths of them appearing once. Sequencing was done on a sample of peripheral blood. The receptors come from a man in his fifties or sixties with active COVID-19.

This chain joins TRBV27 and TRBJ1-1; D is undetermined. Germline lookup yields CDR1 MNHEY and CDR2 SMNVEV (reference sequence). The V gene lost 6 bases and the J gene lost 2 bases, with 10 bases spanning the gap. The CDR3 covers 13 residues. DNA for the CDR3: TGTGCCAGCAGAACAGTAGTAAACACTGAAGCTTTCTTT. Its protein is CASRTVVNTEAFF.

The chain combines TRBV18 with TRBJ1-4; D is possibly TRBD1 (6 bases). V dropped 0 bases and J dropped 3 bases, with 11 bases sitting between them. The CDR3 contains 16 residues. Germline CDR1 KGHSH, CDR2 LQKENI. This chain's CDR3 is CASSPPGGAPNEKLFF. The CDR3 DNA reads as TGTGCCAGCTCACCACCAGGGGGGGCCCCTAATGAAAAACTGTTTTTT.

This clone qualifies as medium-sized. The rearrangement uses TRBV9 and TRBJ2-7; D may be TRBD1 (5 bases). The length of the CDR3 is 14 residues. Trimming left V 3 bases short and J 2 bases short, with 12 bases between. Germline values: CDR1 SGDLS, CDR2 YYNGEE. The CDR3 reads CASSETAQAYEQYF. Written as DNA, the CDR3 is TGTGCCAGCAGCGAGACAGCTCAAGCCTACGAGCAGTACTTC.

This clone turned up a few times. The J gene is TRBJ2-5, the V gene TRBV25-1; tentative D call: TRBD2 (5 bases). Trimming shortened V by 4 bases and J by 5 bases, and 11 bases separated the two germline ends. CDR1 MGHDK and CDR2 SYGVNS come from the germline V gene. This CDR3 is built from 13 residues. The CDR3 nucleotides are TGTGCCAGCAGTGCGGGGAATTGGGAGACCCAGTACTTC. This codes for CASSAGNWETQYF.

The rearrangement links TRBV20-1 to TRBJ2-5, with unresolved D. The V end lost 3 bases, the J end lost 7 bases, and 15 bases lay between the germline ends. The germline CDR1 and CDR2 sequences are DFQATT and SNEGSKA (reference sequence). This CDR3 contains 13 residues. CDR3 in DNA: TGCAGTGCTAGTTTAGCTGTGGGTGGGACCCAGTACTTC. Its protein product is CSASLAVGGTQYF.

The V gene is TRBV7-6, the J gene TRBJ1-1; 9 bases fit TRBD1. From germline, CDR1 is SGHVS and CDR2 FNYEAQ. V lost 4 bases to trimming and J lost 7 bases; unmatched junction nucleotides: 13. The CDR3 runs to 16 residues. The DNA of the CDR3 is TGTGCCAGCAGCTCGGGACAGGGCTTTATTGGGGGTGAAGCTTTCTTT. Its translation: CASSSGQGFIGGEAFF.

The chain couples TRBV12-1 to TRBJ2-2; the table's D gene call, TRBD1, was not cross checked with the DNA. TRBV12-1 is labeled a pseudogene. CDR3 size: 17 residues. The CDR3 sequence is CASSWVRDKDRTGELFF. The CDR3 nucleotides read TGTGCCAGCAGCTGGGTCCGGGACAAGGACCGCACCGGGGAGCTGTTTTTT.

The rearrangement uses TRBV2 and TRBJ2-1; 9 bases are a match to TRBD1. Germline loops: CDR1 SNHLY, CDR2 FYNNEI. This CDR3 region has 12 residues. V lost 7 bases and J lost 7; bases outside the gene matches: 2. CDR3 in DNA: TGTGCCAGCACAGGGACAGGGAATGAGCAGTTCTTC. Translating gives CASTGTGNEQFF.

This clone was recorded once. The V call is TRBV6-5, the J call TRBJ1-3; TRBD1 aligns across 10 bases. With 4 bases clipped from V and 3 bases from J, the junction kept 0 bases outside the gene matches. The CDR3 totals 14 residues. Germline V lookup: CDR1 MNHEY, CDR2 SVGAGI. This CDR3 reads CASSWDRGGNTIYF. The DNA for the CDR3 is TGTGCCAGCAGTTGGGACAGGGGTGGAAACACCATATATTTT.

J is TRBJ2-2 and V is TRBV27; 11 bases are a match to TRBD2. Germline CDR1 is MNHEY and CDR2 is SMNVEV (reference sequence). Trimming took 4 bases from V and 4 from J; bases not matched to a gene: 11. There are 18 residues in the CDR3. CDR3 nucleotide sequence: TGTGCCAGCAGTTCCGGGACTAGCGGAAAGAGAGGCACCGGGGAGCTGTTTTTT. Translation gives CASSSGTSGKRGTGELFF.

A word on this clone: Other DNA sequences of this sample code for an identical CDR3. The gene calls are TRBV7-3 and TRBJ2-3, with 16 bases aligning to TRBD2. The ends lost 4 bases at V and 4 bases at J; junction bases unmatched: 2. Germline-derived CDR1 and CDR2 are SGHTA and FQGTGA. The CDR3 sequence is 16 residues long. The CDR3 loop reads CASSSGLAGGPDTQYF. CDR3 DNA sequence: TGTGCCAGCAGCTCGGGACTAGCGGGAGGGCCAGATACGCAGTATTTT.

The rearrangement links TRBV27 to TRBJ2-4; D is perhaps TRBD1 (6 bases). Trimming removed 6 bases at V and 0 bases at J, with 15 bases between. CDR1 and CDR2 from the germline V gene are MNHEY and SMNVEV (reference sequence). The length of the CDR3 is 16 residues. DNA of the CDR3: TGTGCCAGCAGGGGCTACAGGGACCCAGCCAAAAACATTCAGTACTTC. This sequence encodes CASRGYRDPAKNIQYF.

In its sample, this clone was seen a few times. The chain employs TRBV5-6 and TRBJ1-5, with D hard to call. CDR1 is SGHDT, CDR2 YYEEEE, per germline. Trimming removed 3 bases at V and 5 bases at J, with 12 bases between. CDR3 length: 14 amino acids. The CDR3 loop is CASSWGTADQPQHF. Written as DNA, the CDR3 is TGTGCCAGCAGCTGGGGTACAGCGGATCAGCCCCAGCATTTT.

The chain employs TRBV30 and TRBJ2-5; D unclear. Germline CDR1 reads GTSNPN; CDR2 reads SVGIG (reference sequence). V lost 0 bases, J lost 3 bases, and 8 bases lay in between. CDR3 length: 13 amino acids. The CDR3 DNA follows: TGTGCCTGGAGTGTAGGCAGCGAAGAGACCCAGTACTTC. Amino acids: CAWSVGSEETQYF.

The V gene is TRBV9, the J gene TRBJ1-1; no definite D call. This CDR3 comprises 16 residues. Germline values: CDR1 SGDLS, CDR2 YYNGEE. The ends were cut back, 8 bases at V and 4 bases at J, with 24 bases in the middle. CDR3 nucleotide sequence: TGTGCCAGACTCTCCTCCTGTCAGGCATGTTCCACTGAAGCTTTCTTT. It codes for CARLSSCQACSTEAFF.

The DNA of the CDR3 is TGTGCCAGCAGTTCAGGGGAGACCCAGTACTTC. It codes for CASSSGETQYF. V usage is TRBV6-2 or TRBV6-3 and J usage is TRBJ2-5; a weak D match, TRBD1 (5 bases). Germline-derived CDR1 and CDR2 are MNHEY and SVGEGT. The CDR3 length is 11 residues. Trimming stripped 4 bases from V and 5 bases from J, with 5 bases between.

The chain uses TRBV6-5 and TRBJ2-3; 7 nucleotides align to TRBD2. Germline-derived CDR1 and CDR2 are MNHEY and SVGAGI. V was clipped by 8 bases and J by 0 bases; unmatched bases: 5. The CDR3 spans 14 residues. The CDR3 here is CASQGSGSTDTQYF. Written as DNA, the CDR3 is TGTGCCAGCCAGGGTAGCGGGAGCACAGATACGCAGTATTTT.

The chain couples TRBV18 to TRBJ2-5; 7 nucleotides match TRBD1. CDR3 length: 13 amino acids. Germline loops: CDR1 KGHSH, CDR2 LQKENI. V dropped 8 bases and J dropped 4; count of bases not matched to a gene: 7. CDR3 amino acids: CASIINRGETQYF. For the CDR3, the DNA is TGTGCCAGCATAATCAACAGGGGAGAGACCCAGTACTTC.

The CDR3 loop is CASSDRGQGIFEQYF. In nucleotides, the CDR3 is TGTGCCAGCAGTGACCGGGGACAGGGTATTTTCGAGCAGTACTTC. This chain links TRBV6-1 with TRBJ2-7, with TRBD1 matching over 9 bases. This CDR3 contains 15 residues. The trim removed 3 bases at V and 6 bases at J, leaving 9 bases unmatched. Germline V gene sequence: CDR1 MNHNS, CDR2 SASEGT.

The rearrangement uses TRBV5-1 and TRBJ2-5, with no clear D. The V and J ends lost 0 bases and 1 base respectively, with 10 bases between them. CDR1 and CDR2 (germline): SGHRS, YFSETQ. The CDR3 covers 15 residues. The CDR3 region is CASSLVDLTQETQYF. The CDR3, as DNA: TGCGCCAGCAGCTTGGTCGACTTAACCCAAGAGACCCAGTACTTC.

The V gene is TRBV28, the J gene TRBJ1-4, with 10 bases that match TRBD1. The V gene end was trimmed by 6 bases and the J gene end by 8 bases; junction bases not matched to a gene: 6. The CDR3 spans 14 residues. The germline V gene has CDR1 MDHEN and CDR2 SYDVKM. CDR3 in DNA: TGTGCCAGCAGCAGGGACAGGGGAGGGGAAAAACTGTTTTTT. Its translation is CASSRDRGGEKLFF.

The chain is built from TRBV19 and TRBJ2-7, with 8 nucleotides matching TRBD1. The V gene end was trimmed by 7 bases and the J gene end by 0 bases; junction bases not matched to a gene: 5. The CDR3 has 14 residues. The V gene's germline CDR1 is LNHDA and CDR2 SQIVND (reference sequence). CDR3 sequence (DNA): TGTGCCAGTAATCGGGGACAGGCCTCCTACGAGCAGTACTTC. Protein sequence: CASNRGQASYEQYF. The full variable domain, in which reference TRBV19 and TRBJ2-7 provide the parts outside the CDR3, is DGGITQSPKYLFRKEGQNVTLSCEQNLNHDAMYWYRQDPGQGLRLIYYSQIVNDFQKGDIAEGYSVSREKKESFPLTVTSAQKNPTAFYLCASNRGQASYEQYFGPGTRLTVT.

This clone has only a few counts. The chain links TRBV30 to TRBJ2-1, with D possibly TRBD2 on 5 matching bases. Germline CDR1 reads GTSNPN; CDR2 reads SVGIG (reference sequence). This CDR3 is 13 amino acids long. V lost 7 bases and J lost 3, with 13 bases in between. This CDR3 is CALKRDYYNEQFF. The CDR3 DNA follows: TGTGCCTTAAAGAGAGACTACTACAATGAGCAGTTCTTC.

This chain joins TRBV6-2 or TRBV6-3 and TRBJ2-3; 8 positions match TRBD1. Germline CDR1 is MNHEY and CDR2 is SVGEGT. CDR3 size: 15 residues. V lost 4 bases to trimming and J lost 2 bases; unmatched junction nucleotides: 5. The CDR3 sequence is CASSSQGAATDTQYF. As DNA, the CDR3 is TGTGCCAGCAGTTCCCAGGGGGCGGCCACAGATACGCAGTATTTT.

The chain is built from TRBV6-2 or TRBV6-3 and TRBJ2-7; possibly TRBD2 for D (6 bases). V was cut by 6 bases and J by 2 bases, with 17 bases left in between. From germline, CDR1 is MNHEY and CDR2 SVGEGT. The CDR3 runs to 15 residues. This chain's CDR3 is CASSRHAGSAYEQYF. Here the CDR3 DNA reads TGTGCCAGCAGCCGACACGCGGGATCCGCCTACGAGCAGTACTTC.

The V call is TRBV7-2, the J call TRBJ2-7, with TRBD1 as a possible D gene (7 bases). The CDR3 totals 16 residues. CDR1 is SGHTA, CDR2 FQGNSA, per germline. V gave up 2 bases and J gave up 0 bases, with 14 bases separating them. Written as DNA, the CDR3 is TGTGCCAGCAGCTTACAGACAGGGAGGAGCTCCTACGAGCAGTACTTC. Amino acid sequence: CASSLQTGRSSYEQYF.

The chain links TRBV9 to TRBJ2-5; D uncertain. The V gene lost 4 bases and the J gene lost 1 base, with 11 bases spanning the gap. This CDR3 spans 14 amino acids. CDR1 and CDR2 from the germline V gene are SGDLS and YYNGEE. The CDR3 DNA sequence: TGTGCCAGCAGCCGCCACGGCGGCCAAGAGACCCAGTACTTC. This translates into CASSRHGGQETQYF.

The rearrangement joins TRBV28 to TRBJ1-6; D not certain. Germline loops: CDR1 MDHEN, CDR2 SYDVKM. The CDR3 covers 15 residues. The V end lost 2 bases, the J end lost 3 bases, and 8 bases lay between the germline ends. DNA of the CDR3: TGTGCCAGCAGTTTAAGCACAGACTATAATTCACCCCTCCACTTT. It codes for CASSLSTDYNSPLHF.

The chain links TRBV28 to TRBJ1-5; perhaps TRBD1 as D (5 bases). The germline CDR1 and CDR2 sequences are MDHEN and SYDVKM. The CDR3 is 15 amino acids. V lost 1 base to trimming and J lost 2 bases, with 9 bases between them. CDR3 residues: CASSLYRRGNQPQHF. The CDR3 bases are TGTGCCAGCAGTTTATACAGGAGGGGCAATCAGCCCCAGCATTTT.

The gene calls are TRBV7-2 and TRBJ2-3; possible D gene TRBD1, 6 bases. CDR3 length: 14 residues. The germline V gene encodes CDR1 SGHTA and CDR2 FQGNSA. V lost 5 bases and J lost 4, with 13 bases in between. CDR3 in DNA: TGTGCCAGCAGCCCCAGGGGTACAGCAGATACGCAGTATTTT. Translating gives CASSPRGTADTQYF.